This TCR beta chain was retrieved from a study of radiotherapy plus CTLA-4 blockade in lung cancer (dated by TCRdb to about 2018). Broadly, across the study: Objective responses occurred in more than 15% of enrolled patients, and under 40% achieved disease control.

Libraries were constructed by the immunoSEQ multiplex PCR assay. TCRdb mirrors the immuneACCESS table, restricted to in-frame sequences. Some clones are absent from its copies; in checked studies, under half trace to an unresolved V gene, and the reason for the others is unknown. The sample has roughly 59,000 clones on record, 72% of them singletons. In total, the top ten clones hold around 8.8% of the sample. In this study, focal radiation therapy paired with CTLA-4 blockade (ipilimumab) was tested in patients who had chemo-refractory metastatic non-small-cell lung cancer. V and J are truncated by 1 base and 0 bases respectively, leaving an intervening sequence of 12 bases. Taken from the germline V gene, the CDR1 and CDR2 loops are SGHNT and YENEEA. The CDR3 spans 16 residues, from the cysteine through the phenylalanine. CDR3 DNA is the only sequence kept; it has 48 bases, read in frame from the first base.

Paper-wide results and their limitations: After treatment with radiotherapy and ipilimumab, TCR clones that came from tumors expanded in the peripheral blood. The strongest predictors of response were reported to be early dynamic shifts in blood T cell clones along with a rise in serum interferon-beta following radiation.

A remark on this clone: Its antigen is unknown. Base qualities are not recorded, but no much larger clone differs from it by a single base.

The TCR sequence derives from a human donor with non-small cell lung cancer whose response to radiotherapy plus ipilimumab could not be evaluated. Sequences were derived from peripheral blood, sampled from a patient treated with radiotherapy plus ipilimumab. Recombination joined TRBV11-3 with TRBJ2-5; the best D guess is TRBD1, with 5 bases matching. The nucleotide sequence is TGTGCCAGCAGCTTAGGTGGTAGGGGCCACCAAGAGACCCAGTACTTC. This is translated as CASSLGGRGHQETQYF.